Each of the 21 T cell receptor beta chains below was sequenced from the same sample in a study of cytomegalovirus exposure and HLA in healthy donors. Primers included in the PCR were 60 Vbeta and 13 Jbeta primers. Some clones are missing from TCRdb's copy, which holds only in-frame ones; the method was immunoSEQ multiplex PCR. This table has under 200,000 clones, 70% to 80% appearing once. The sequenced material came from PBMCs. The receptors originated from a woman in her thirties or forties in good health and CMV-seronegative.

This CDR3 reads CASSHDRGTEAFF. The DNA for the CDR3 is TGCGCCAGCAGCCACGACAGGGGGACTGAAGCTTTCTTT. This chain links TRBV4-1 with TRBJ1-1; 9 nucleotides agree with TRBD1. The CDR3 is made up of 13 amino acids. The V and J ends lost 3 bases and 5 bases, in that order; junction bases with no gene match: 1. The V gene's germline CDR1 is MGHRA and CDR2 YSYEKL.

This clone was recorded only once. The genes are TRBV6-1 and TRBJ1-3; 8 bases match TRBD1. J gave up 2 bases and V 0 bases, and 12 bases lay outside the gene matches. The length of the CDR3 is 19 residues. Per the germline V gene, CDR1 is MNHNS and CDR2 is SASEGT. The CDR3 reads CASSEALRSLQGAGNTIYF. Here the CDR3 DNA reads TGTGCCAGCAGTGAAGCGCTTCGGAGTCTACAGGGGGCTGGAAACACCATATATTTT.

This rearrangement joins TRBV28 to TRBJ1-1, with TRBD1 matching 7 bases. The CDR3 has 15 amino acids. J gave up 1 base and V 6 bases, and 8 bases lay outside the gene matches. Germline CDR1 is MDHEN and CDR2 is SYDVKM. CDR3 sequence: CASSSLDRANTEAFF. CDR3 bases: TGTGCCAGCAGCAGTCTCGACAGGGCGAACACTGAAGCTTTCTTT.

The chain uses TRBV9 and TRBJ2-1, with TRBD1 identical over 7 bases. Per germline, CDR1 SGDLS and CDR2 YYNGEE. Trimming at V came to 1 base and at J to 4 bases, leaving 5 bases not matched to a gene. The CDR3 covers 15 residues. This CDR3 is CASSVRSRGYNEQFF. CDR3 bases: TGTGCCAGCAGCGTAAGAAGCAGGGGGTACAATGAGCAGTTCTTC.

This clone was seen a handful of times. The V call is TRBV6-5, the J call TRBJ1-2, with a tentative D call TRBD1 (6 bases). CDR1 and CDR2 from the germline V gene are MNHEY and SVGAGI. The V end was cut by 6 bases, the J end by 3 bases, with 17 bases between. The CDR3 sequence is 15 residues long. The CDR3 DNA sequence: TGTGCCAGCAGCTCAGCGGGGGGGGCAGACTATGGCTACACCTTC. Its protein is CASSSAGGADYGYTF.

The J gene is TRBJ2-1, the V gene TRBV7-2; a possible D gene is TRBD2 (6 bases). CDR1 and CDR2 (germline): SGHTA, FQGNSA. CDR3 length: 16 amino acids. V was cut by 2 bases and J by 6 bases, with 17 bases left in between. CDR3 coding DNA: TGTGCCAGCAGCTTAATAGCGGCGTCTGTCATCAATGAGCAGTTCTTC. It encodes CASSLIAASVINEQFF.

CDR3: CASSQSKPGGTEAFF. CDR3 sequence (DNA): TGCGCCAGCAGCCAATCAAAGCCCGGGGGCACTGAAGCTTTCTTT. The chain couples TRBV4-1 to TRBJ1-1; D is possibly TRBD1 (5 bases). V lost 2 bases and J lost 4, with 14 bases in between. The CDR3 has 15 amino acids. Germline-derived CDR1 and CDR2 are MGHRA and YSYEKL.

About this clone itself: Other DNA variants within this sample encode the same CDR3. The chain carries TRBV5-1 and TRBJ2-5; 16 bases map to TRBD2. Germline lookup yields CDR1 SGHRS and CDR2 YFSETQ. CDR3 length: 16 residues. V dropped 4 bases and J dropped 5; count of bases not matched to a gene: 5. The CDR3 loop is CASSPGLAGGPETQYF. The CDR3, as DNA: TGCGCCAGCAGCCCGGGACTAGCGGGGGGGCCGGAGACCCAGTACTTC.

This chain uses TRBV29-1 with TRBJ1-1; perhaps TRBD1 as D (5 bases). Trimming took off 7 bases at V and 8 bases at J, with 14 bases between the two ends. Germline V gene lookup returns CDR1 SQVTM and CDR2 ANQGSEA. The CDR3 is 11 residues long. For the CDR3, the DNA is TGCAGCGCCTCTGGGGGACTAGAAGCTTTCTTT. Amino acids: CSASGGLEAFF. Full variable domain (remainder filled in from reference TRBV29-1 and TRBJ1-1): SAVISQKPSRDICQRGTSLTIQCQVDSQVTMMFWYRQQPGQSLTLIATANQGSEATYESGFVIDKFPISRPNLTFSTLTVSNMSPEDSSIYLCSASGGLEAFFGQGTRLTVV.

The CDR3 bases are TGTGCCTGGAGTTCAACCCGACCGGGACTCCCTGGAAACACCATATATTTT. It is translated as CAWSSTRPGLPGNTIYF. The chain joins TRBV30 to TRBJ1-3, with D maybe TRBD1 (5 bases). The CDR3 sequence is 17 residues long. Germline-derived CDR1 and CDR2 are GTSNPN and SVGIG (reference sequence). Trimming cost V 2 bases and J 2 bases, with 19 bases left between them.

The rearrangement joins TRBV28 to TRBJ2-5, with D perhaps TRBD1 (6 bases). CDR1 MDHEN and CDR2 SYDVKM come from the germline V gene. V was trimmed by 7 bases and J by 5 bases, leaving 11 bases between them. CDR3 size: 12 residues. The chain's CDR3 is CASTTGRETQYF. The CDR3 DNA sequence: TGTGCCAGCACTACAGGGCGGGAGACCCAGTACTTC. The variable domain in full, with the rest retrieved from reference TRBV28 and TRBJ2-5, is DVKVTQSSRYLVKRTGEKVFLECVQDMDHENMFWYRQDPGLGLRLIYFSYDVKMKEKGDIPEGYSVSREKKERFSLILESASTNQTSMYLCASTTGRETQYFGPGTRLLVL.

The rearrangement joins TRBV9 to TRBJ2-7; 14 nucleotides align to TRBD2. V gave up 3 bases and J gave up 4 bases; unmatched junction bases: 3. Germline CDR1 is SGDLS and CDR2 is YYNGEE. The CDR3 consists of 15 residues. Here the CDR3 DNA reads TGTGCCAGCAGCGCCGGGACTAGCGGGGGATACGAGCAGTACTTC. Translation gives CASSAGTSGGYEQYF. Filled out from reference TRBV9 and TRBJ2-7, the complete variable domain reads DSGVTQTPKHLITATGQRVTLRCSPRSGDLSVYWYQQSLDQGLQFLIQYYNGEERAKGNILERFSAQQFPDLHSELNLSSLELGDSALYFCASSAGTSGGYEQYFGPGTRLTVT.

The CDR3 coding sequence is TGCGCCAGCAGCTCCGGGGGGGACATCTCCTACGAGCAGTACTTC. It codes for CASSSGGDISYEQYF. V is TRBV5-1 and J is TRBJ2-7, with 8 bases fitting TRBD2. The CDR3 totals 15 residues. Germline lookup yields CDR1 SGHRS and CDR2 YFSETQ. The V gene end was trimmed by 3 bases and the J gene end by 0 bases; junction bases not matched to a gene: 5.

This clone was detected only once. This chain links TRBV7-2 with TRBJ2-4, with 8 nucleotides matching TRBD1. Trimming took 4 bases from V and 1 from J; bases not matched to a gene: 3. The V gene's germline CDR1 is SGHTA and CDR2 FQGNSA. The CDR3 is 15 residues long. Here the CDR3 DNA reads TGTGCCAGCAGCTCCGGGGACAGGGCCAAAAACATTCAGTACTTC. It yields the protein CASSSGDRAKNIQYF.

The gene calls are TRBV10-3 and TRBJ1-6; D might be TRBD1 (5 bases). CDR3 size: 14 residues. The ends were cut back, 3 bases at V and 7 bases at J, with 10 bases in the middle. Germline values: CDR1 ENHRY, CDR2 SYGVKD. The CDR3 protein is CAISEDSLNSPLHF. CDR3 DNA sequence: TGTGCCATCAGTGAAGACAGCCTGAATTCACCCCTCCACTTT.

This chain joins TRBV4-2 and TRBJ2-3; 8 bases line up with TRBD2. The V gene end was trimmed by 3 bases and the J gene end by 6 bases; junction bases not matched to a gene: 17. Per germline, CDR1 LGHNA and CDR2 YNFKEQ. This CDR3 comprises 18 residues. The CDR3 region is CASSQEKPGLDKQDTQYF. The CDR3 nucleotides read TGTGCCAGCAGCCAGGAGAAACCGGGACTAGATAAACAGGATACGCAGTATTTT.

The rearrangement joins TRBV19 to TRBJ1-1, with a tentative D call TRBD1 (5 bases). This CDR3 has 14 residues. Germline-derived CDR1 and CDR2 are LNHDA and SQIVND (reference sequence). Trimming stripped 7 bases from V and 5 bases from J, with 17 bases between. The CDR3 region is CASTPGGSVTEAFF. The CDR3 DNA follows: TGTGCCAGTACCCCGGGGGGGAGTGTGACTGAAGCTTTCTTT. Full variable domain (missing parts from reference TRBV19 and TRBJ1-1): DGGITQSPKYLFRKEGQNVTLSCEQNLNHDAMYWYRQDPGQGLRLIYYSQIVNDFQKGDIAEGYSVSREKKESFPLTVTSAQKNPTAFYLCASTPGGSVTEAFFGQGTRLTVV.

The chain is built from TRBV7-9 and TRBJ2-1, with D unresolved. The CDR3 extends over 14 amino acids. With 3 bases removed from V and 5 bases from J, the gap between germline ends came to 11 bases. The germline CDR1 and CDR2 sequences are SEHNR and FQNEAQ (reference sequence). The CDR3 DNA is TGTGCCAGCAGCTTGAGTCCTGTGGACAATGAGCAGTTCTTC. It translates to CASSLSPVDNEQFF.

The chain links TRBV5-6 to TRBJ2-5; 7 bases line up with TRBD1. The CDR3 is made up of 16 amino acids. Germline V gives CDR1 SGHDT, CDR2 YYEEEE. V lost 4 bases to trimming and J lost 11 bases; unmatched junction nucleotides: 20. The CDR3 protein is CASSLETGVPAVEQYF. The CDR3 DNA is TGTGCCAGCAGCCTGGAAACAGGGGTACCGGCAGTTGAGCAGTACTTC.

This chain uses TRBV7-9 with TRBJ1-5; D is ambiguous. Trimming pared 4 bases from V and 1 base from J, leaving 11 bases between. The V gene's germline CDR1 is SEHNR and CDR2 FQNEAQ (reference sequence). This CDR3 is built from 15 residues. CDR3 sequence reads: CASSSTTGSNQPQHF. CDR3 coding DNA: TGTGCCAGCAGCTCTACGACGGGGAGCAATCAGCCCCAGCATTTT.

The gene calls are TRBV7-9 and TRBJ2-7; 11 bases fit TRBD1. This CDR3 region has 14 residues. Germline-derived CDR1 and CDR2 are SEHNR and FQNEAQ (reference sequence). V shed 5 bases and J 2 bases; nucleotides not matched to a gene: 2. CDR3 nucleotide sequence: TGTGCCAGCAGCGGACAGGGGGCCCCCTACGAGCAGTACTTC. It is translated as CASSGQGAPYEQYF.